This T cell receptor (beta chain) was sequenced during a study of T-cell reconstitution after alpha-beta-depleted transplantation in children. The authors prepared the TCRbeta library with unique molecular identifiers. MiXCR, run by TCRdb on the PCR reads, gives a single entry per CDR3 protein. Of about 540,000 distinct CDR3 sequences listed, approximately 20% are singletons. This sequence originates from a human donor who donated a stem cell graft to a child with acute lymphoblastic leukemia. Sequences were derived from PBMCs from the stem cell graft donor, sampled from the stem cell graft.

The CDR3 DNA sequence: TGTGCCAGTTGGTCGAGGGGAGGAGAGGTCTATGGCTACACCTTC. Translated, it gives CASWSRGGEVYGYTF. This sequence joins TRBV19 and TRBJ1-2, with a tentative D call TRBD1 (5 bases). The CDR3 extends over 15 amino acids. Germline CDR1 LNHDA, CDR2 SQIVND (reference sequence). The V end lost 8 bases, the J end lost 4 bases, and 20 bases lay between the germline ends.